The entry that follows covers one T cell receptor beta chain sequence. The antigen remains unidentified. 60 Vbeta and 13 Jbeta primers were used in PCR. Some clones are missing from TCRdb's copy, which holds only in-frame ones; the method was immunoSEQ multiplex PCR. The sample carries around 120,000 clones, around 76% recorded once. The CDR3 totals 15 residues. Germline trimming cut 1 base from V and 2 bases from J; bases unmatched to any gene: 4. Germline-derived CDR1 and CDR2 are MGHRA and YSYEKL. These data belong to a study of cytomegalovirus exposure and HLA in healthy donors. Study-level background: From HLA-typed donors, an early data release held tens of millions of unique TCRs.

Study findings and constraints: Later work found most CMV-associated TCR beta chains apparently HLA-restricted. Earlier analysis found most TCR beta V segments productive about 90% or about 30% of the time.

This sequence was found in a man aged 50-59 years in good health and CMV-seropositive. Material: PBMCs. This chain joins TRBV4-1 and TRBJ2-7; TRBD1 aligns across 8 bases. CDR3 in amino acids: CASSQAGGSPYEQYF. CDR3 bases: TGCGCCAGCAGCCAAGCAGGGGGCTCCCCCTACGAGCAGTACTTC.